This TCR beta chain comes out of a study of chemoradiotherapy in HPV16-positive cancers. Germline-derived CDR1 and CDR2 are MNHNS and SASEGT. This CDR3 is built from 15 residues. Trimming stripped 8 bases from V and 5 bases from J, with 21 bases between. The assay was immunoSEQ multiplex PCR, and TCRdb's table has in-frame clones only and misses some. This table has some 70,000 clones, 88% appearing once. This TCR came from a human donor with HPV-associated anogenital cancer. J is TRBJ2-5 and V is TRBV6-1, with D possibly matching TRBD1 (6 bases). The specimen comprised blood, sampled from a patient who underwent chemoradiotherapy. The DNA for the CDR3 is TGTGCCAGCCCAGGGCAGGACAGCGGCCCTGAGACCCAGTACTTC. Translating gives CASPGQDSGPETQYF.